One sample yielded the 5 T cell receptor beta chains listed below, sequenced in a study of human T cells and chemical hapten exposure. From the RACE reads, TCRdb called clonotypes with MiXCR, one entry per CDR3 protein. The table shows about 120,000 distinct CDR3 sequences, with roughly 10% occurring only once. Time point reported: patch test 3, about 24 weeks after DPC sensitization. The treatment here: therapeutic diphenylcyclopropenone sensitization with weekly scalp DPC. This sample comprised whole blood, obtained in connection with sensitization to the hapten diphenylcyclopropenone (DPC). These receptor sequences come from a woman in her forties or fifties with alopecia areata. Some clones in this sample may be carry-over from other donors' samples.

This chain joins TRBV11-2 and TRBJ2-1, with D unresolved. The CDR3 length is 14 residues. In germline, CDR1 is SGHAT, CDR2 FQNNGV. Deletions cut 5 bases from V and 2 bases from J, with 10 bases between. DNA of the CDR3: TGTGCCAGCAGCCCACTCTCCCCCTACAATGAGCAGTTCTTC. This codes for CASSPLSPYNEQFF.

This clonotype was found many times. At one end the junction does not follow the germline gene, possibly because of a read error. This chain uses TRBV11-2 with TRBJ2-7; 8 nucleotides match TRBD2. The CDR3 is 14 amino acids. CDR1 is SGHAT, CDR2 FQNNGV, per germline. For the CDR3, the DNA is TGTGCCAGCAGCCTAGACGGGACTAGGGGCGAGCAGTACTTC. Its protein is CASSLDGTRGEQYF.

The J gene is TRBJ1-2, the V gene TRBV7-2, with 7 bases identical to TRBD1. The CDR3 runs 17 residues. Germline V CDR1 and CDR2: SGHTA, FQGNSA. Unmatched junction bases numbered 7, after V lost 0 bases and J lost 0 bases. CDR3 sequence (DNA): TGTGCCAGCAGCTTAGCGCGCCCCAGGGGGGCTAACTATGGCTACACCTTC. Translating it yields CASSLARPRGANYGYTF.

This clonotype was seen at least ten times. The CDR3 spells CASSQEGGTEAFF. The CDR3, as DNA: TGCGCCAGCAGCCAAGAGGGGGGCACTGAAGCTTTCTTT. This chain connects TRBV4-3 to TRBJ1-1, with D tentatively TRBD1 (5 bases). This CDR3 comprises 13 residues. Trimming shortened V by 0 bases and J by 4 bases, and 6 bases separated the two germline ends. Germline CDR1 LGHNA, CDR2 YSLEER.

This clonotype was found a few times. The chain recombines TRBV6-1 with TRBJ2-7; D might be TRBD2 (5 bases). Trimming took off 9 bases at V and 2 bases at J, with 11 bases between the two ends. This CDR3 is 12 amino acids long. Per germline, CDR1 MNHNS and CDR2 SASEGT. The CDR3 is CASTAGAYEQYF. In DNA form, the CDR3 reads TGTGCCAGTACAGCCGGGGCCTACGAGCAGTACTTC.